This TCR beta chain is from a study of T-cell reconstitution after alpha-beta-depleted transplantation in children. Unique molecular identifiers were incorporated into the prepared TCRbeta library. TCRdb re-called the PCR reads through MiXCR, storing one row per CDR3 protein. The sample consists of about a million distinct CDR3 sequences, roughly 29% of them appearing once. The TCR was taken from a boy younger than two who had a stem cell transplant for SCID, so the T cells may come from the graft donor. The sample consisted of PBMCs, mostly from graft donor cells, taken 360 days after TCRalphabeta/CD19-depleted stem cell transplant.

The chain's CDR3 is CASSQGRTGQQETQYF. CDR3 nucleotide sequence: TGTGCCAGCAGCCAAGGACGAACAGGTCAACAAGAGACCCAGTACTTC. The V and J genes are TRBV4-2 and TRBJ2-5; D might be TRBD1 (5 bases). Germline V CDR1 and CDR2: LGHNA, YNFKEQ. This CDR3 comprises 16 residues. Trimming removed 1 base from V and 2 bases from J, with 14 bases in between.